These T cell receptor beta chains were read from a single sample in a study of control samples from healthy donors and cancer patients. Produced via immunoSEQ multiplex PCR; TCRdb's table is partial and in-frame only. The data contain 45,000 to 55,000 clones, roughly 95% of them singletons. Material for sequencing was blood. These receptors all come from a man between 25 and 39 years old in good health. The CDR3 runs from the conserved cysteine through the conserved F or W. D genes are given only for firm matches. The size entry is marked missing in some rows and otherwise reads once, few, many or a size class.

TRBV6-5	TRBJ1-3	NA	NA	CASPEHGGGTIYF	TGTGCCAGCCCGGAACACGGCGGAGGCACCATATATTTT
TRBV7-6	TRBJ1-6	NA	NA	CASSLATGSGSYNSPLHF	TGTGCCAGCAGCTTAGCGACAGGATCGGGCTCCTATAATTCACCCCTCCACTTT
TRBV18	TRBJ1-6	NA	NA	CASSPSGNDSPLHF	TGTGCCAGCTCACCTTCAGGGAATGATTCACCCCTCCACTTT
TRBV11-3	TRBJ2-7	TRBD1	NA	CASSLRGRGDEQYF	TGTGCCAGCAGCCTTAGGGGGCGAGGGGACGAGCAGTACTTC
TRBV6-4	TRBJ2-1	NA	NA	CASSVGVLASYNEQFF	TGTGCCAGCAGCGTGGGGGTTCTAGCATCTTACAATGAGCAGTTCTTC
TRBV4-1	TRBJ2-1	NA	NA	CASSPMGALTYNEQFF	TGCGCCAGCAGCCCCATGGGGGCCCTTACCTACAATGAGCAGTTCTTC
TRBV2	TRBJ2-1	TRBD2	NA	CASRRTRTNNEQFF	TGTGCCAGCAGGCGGACTAGGACAAACAATGAGCAGTTCTTC
TRBV24-1	TRBJ2-1	NA	once	CATSDPGKTNEQFF	TGTGCCACCAGTGATCCCGGGAAAACCAATGAGCAGTTCTTC
TRBV4-2	TRBJ2-7	TRBD2	NA	CASSQVRGGGSYEQYF	TGTGCCAGCAGCCAAGTTCGGGGCGGGGGTTCGTACGAGCAGTACTTC
TRBV6-1	TRBJ2-2	TRBD2	NA	CASSALAGGSTGELFF	TGTGCCAGCAGTGCACTAGCGGGAGGGTCCACCGGGGAGCTGTTTTTT
TRBV10-1	TRBJ1-1	NA	NA	CASSDGVNTEAFF	TGCGCCAGCAGTGACGGTGTGAACACTGAAGCTTTCTTT
TRBV28	TRBJ2-3	NA	few	CASSLRASDTQYF	TGTGCCAGCAGCCTAAGGGCCTCAGATACGCAGTATTTT
TRBV27	TRBJ1-1	NA	NA	CASSLFGAEAFF	TGTGCCAGCAGTTTATTTGGGGCTGAAGCTTTCTTT
TRBV5-1	TRBJ1-1	NA	NA	CASSLDASRGNTEAFF	TGCGCCAGCAGCTTGGACGCCTCCAGGGGAAACACTGAAGCTTTCTTT
TRBV7-8	TRBJ2-1	TRBD2	NA	CASSLEALAGGYNEQFF	TGTGCCAGCAGCTTAGAGGCTCTAGCGGGAGGTTACAATGAGCAGTTCTTC
TRBV11-2	TRBJ2-5	NA	NA	CASSGGETQYF	TGTGCCAGCAGCGGGGGAGAGACCCAGTACTTC
TRBV7-2	TRBJ2-1	NA	NA	CASSLKGVGTWVTNEQFF	TGTGCCAGCAGCCTAAAGGGGGTCGGGACATGGGTGACCAATGAGCAGTTCTTC
TRBV21-1	TRBJ1-1	NA	NA	CASLGRGGGAFF	TGTGCCAGCTTGGGGCGCGGCGGGGGAGCTTTCTTT
TRBV5-4	TRBJ2-5	TRBD2	NA	CASSRTSGLQETQYF	TGTGCCAGCAGCCGCACTAGCGGCCTCCAAGAGACCCAGTACTTC
TRBV5-1	TRBJ2-5	TRBD1	once	CASSTTRGRETQYF	TGCGCCAGCAGCACGACCAGGGGGCGGGAGACCCAGTACTTC
TRBV5-4	TRBJ2-1	TRBD1	NA	CASSSGQGRSDNEQFF	TGTGCCAGCAGCTCGGGACAGGGGAGATCAGACAATGAGCAGTTCTTC
TRBV27	TRBJ2-5	NA	NA	CASSLRPLGETQYF	TGTGCCAGCAGTTTGCGTCCCCTTGGGGAGACCCAGTACTTC
TRBV6-5	TRBJ1-2	NA	NA	CASSYSNRDGYTF	TGTGCCAGCAGTTACTCAAACAGGGACGGCTACACCTTC
TRBV5-5	TRBJ2-1	NA	NA	CASSFFGEVGRNEQFF	TGTGCCAGCAGCTTTTTTGGTGAAGTGGGGAGAAATGAGCAGTTCTTC
TRBV3-1/TRBV3-2	TRBJ2-7	NA	NA	CASSQAVGSGRLYEQYF	TGTGCCAGCAGCCAAGCGGTTGGAAGCGGTCGCCTCTACGAGCAGTACTTC